A single sample is the source of the 17 T cell receptor beta chains below, sequenced in a study of T cell responses to AZD1222 COVID-19 vaccine. Profiling relied on immunoSEQ multiplex PCR, and the TCRdb table lists in-frame clones only, not all of them. The sample comprises 90,000 to 120,000 clones, around nine tenths of which are singletons, and 3.3% rests with the top ten. Specimen: peripheral blood, collected 28 days after the second dose of the MenACWY control vaccine. These receptors were collected from an adult who received the MenACWY meningococcal vaccine as a control.

Only one count was recorded for this clone. V is TRBV7-3 and J is TRBJ1-2, with 10 bases that match TRBD1. Germline CDR1 is SGHTA and CDR2 is FQGTGA. After removal of 5 bases from V and 4 bases from J, the junction contained 13 bases not matched to a gene. The CDR3 contains 17 residues. In DNA, the CDR3 is TGTGCCAGCAGCCCCGGCGATGGACAGGGGGATCTCTATGGCTACACCTTC. This gives the protein CASSPGDGQGDLYGYTF.

The sample holds one count of this clone. J is TRBJ1-1 and V is TRBV7-6; D ambiguous. The CDR3 is 11 amino acids. Per the germline V gene, CDR1 is SGHVS and CDR2 is FNYEAQ. The germline V and J ends were trimmed by 8 bases and 4 bases, with 8 bases remaining between them. The chain's CDR3 is CASGVGTEAFF. The CDR3, as DNA: TGTGCCAGCGGAGTCGGCACTGAAGCTTTCTTT.

The chain uses TRBV19 and TRBJ1-4; a possible D gene is TRBD1 (5 bases). CDR3 length: 17 residues. Trimming cost V 6 bases and J 0 bases, with 17 bases left between them. Looked up from germline, CDR1 is LNHDA and CDR2 is SQIVND (reference sequence). CDR3 in amino acids: CASSPGRRFATNEKLFF. The CDR3 region has the DNA TGTGCCAGTAGCCCGGGACGGAGGTTTGCAACTAATGAAAAACTGTTTTTT. Full variable domain (remainder filled in from reference TRBV19 and TRBJ1-4): DGGITQSPKYLFRKEGQNVTLSCEQNLNHDAMYWYRQDPGQGLRLIYYSQIVNDFQKGDIAEGYSVSREKKESFPLTVTSAQKNPTAFYLCASSPGRRFATNEKLFFGSGTQLSVL.

This chain joins TRBV7-8 and TRBJ2-1; D not certain. V lost 0 bases to trimming and J lost 2 bases, with 8 bases between them. CDR1 SGHVS and CDR2 FQNEAQ come from the germline V gene. This CDR3 is 15 amino acids long. CDR3: CASSLALVTYNEQFF. In DNA, the CDR3 is TGTGCCAGCAGCTTAGCGCTCGTCACCTACAATGAGCAGTTCTTC.

The chain employs TRBV30 and TRBJ2-5, with 14 bases matching TRBD2. J was trimmed by 5 bases and V by 0 bases; bases with no gene match: 8. The CDR3 is made up of 17 amino acids. CDR1 and CDR2 (germline): GTSNPN, SVGIG (reference sequence). Here the CDR3 reads CAWSVRGLAGGRETQYF. The CDR3 nucleotides read TGTGCCTGGAGTGTACGAGGACTAGCGGGGGGCCGGGAGACCCAGTACTTC.

The chain joins TRBV14 to TRBJ2-7; D remains ambiguous. The CDR3 has 11 amino acids. The germline V gene encodes CDR1 SGHDN and CDR2 FVKESK. V was trimmed by 3 bases and J by 4 bases, leaving 4 bases between them. As DNA, the CDR3 is TGTGCCAGCAGCCAGGGATACGAGCAGTACTTC. As protein: CASSQGYEQYF.

This rearrangement joins TRBV4-1 to TRBJ1-3; D gene uncertain. Trimming pared 4 bases from V and 0 bases from J, leaving 19 bases between. CDR3 length: 18 amino acids. Looked up from germline, CDR1 is MGHRA and CDR2 is YSYEKL. CDR3 sequence: CASSPPGGQSDSGNTIYF. The CDR3 nucleotides are TGCGCCAGCAGCCCCCCTGGAGGGCAGTCCGACTCTGGAAACACCATATATTTT.

This clone was counted a single time. The CDR3 protein is CASESQRGVGYGYTF. The CDR3 DNA reads as TGTGCCAGCGAGTCACAAAGGGGGGTAGGCTATGGCTACACCTTC. This rearrangement joins TRBV19 to TRBJ1-2, with D possibly matching TRBD1 (6 bases). The CDR3 consists of 15 residues. CDR1 is LNHDA and CDR2 is SQIVND in the germline V gene (reference sequence). With 9 bases removed from V and 4 bases from J, the gap between germline ends came to 21 bases.

The chain carries TRBV7-9 and TRBJ1-1; D possibly corresponds to TRBD1 (6 bases). Germline V gene sequence: CDR1 SEHNR, CDR2 FQNEAQ (reference sequence). The CDR3 length is 14 residues. Trimming pared 4 bases from V and 0 bases from J, leaving 9 bases between. In nucleotides, the CDR3 is TGTGCCAGCAGCTCCCAGGGGATGAACACTGAAGCTTTCTTT. Amino acids: CASSSQGMNTEAFF.

The chain links TRBV21-1 to TRBJ2-5; the table assigns TRBD2, which was not confirmed against the DNA. TRBV21-1 is termed a pseudogene. CDR3 size: 17 residues. CDR3 nucleotide sequence: TGTGCCAGCAGCAAAGGGGGCCGCGCGGGGTCTGAAGAGACCCAGTACTTC. It yields the protein CASSKGGRAGSEETQYF.

This clone was counted only a few times. The V and J genes are TRBV30 and TRBJ1-2; D is perhaps TRBD1 (6 bases). The CDR3 runs to 17 residues. The germline gives CDR1 GTSNPN, CDR2 SVGIG (reference sequence). Trimming took 4 bases from V and 2 from J, leaving 23 bases between them. The CDR3 spells CAWNRPRGAVANYGYTF. The CDR3 DNA is TGTGCCTGGAACCGACCTAGGGGGGCGGTCGCCAACTATGGCTACACCTTC.

The chain is built from TRBV19 and TRBJ2-2, with 10 bases that match TRBD2. In germline, CDR1 is LNHDA, CDR2 SQIVND (reference sequence). The trim removed 9 bases at V and 3 bases at J, leaving 7 bases unmatched. The CDR3 totals 15 residues. The CDR3 DNA reads as TGTGCCAGACTGTGGGGACTAGCGTACACCGGGGAGCTGTTTTTT. As protein: CARLWGLAYTGELFF.

The chain employs TRBV24-1 and TRBJ1-3, with D uncertain. The V end was cut by 8 bases, the J end by 4 bases, with 8 bases between. The CDR3 is 12 amino acids. Germline V gene sequence: CDR1 KGHDR, CDR2 SFDVKD. The CDR3 DNA is TGTGCCACCATGGGAGCCGGAAACACCATATATTTT. It codes for CATMGAGNTIYF.

This clone was seen a single time. The chain employs TRBV9 and TRBJ2-5; D is possibly TRBD2 (6 bases). This CDR3 contains 13 residues. The V gene's germline CDR1 is SGDLS and CDR2 YYNGEE. The ends were cut back, 2 bases at V and 4 bases at J, with 9 bases in the middle. CDR3 protein: CASSVRGGETQYF. The CDR3 DNA is TGTGCCAGCAGCGTGCGGGGCGGAGAGACCCAGTACTTC.

The V gene is TRBV5-1, the J gene TRBJ2-3; D call uncertain. The CDR3 consists of 13 residues. Trimming removed 4 bases from V and 3 bases from J, with 9 bases in between. Germline V lookup: CDR1 SGHRS, CDR2 YFSETQ. CDR3 region: CASSLQVTDTQYF. The CDR3, as DNA: TGCGCCAGCAGCCTTCAGGTAACAGATACGCAGTATTTT.

The chain combines TRBV27 with TRBJ2-7, with D unclear. Trimming removed 5 bases at V and 5 bases at J, with 10 bases between. CDR3 length equals 12 residues. CDR1 MNHEY and CDR2 SMNVEV come from the germline V gene (reference sequence). CDR3 bases: TGTGCCAGCAGTCCCTCAGGTGACGAGCAGTACTTC. Its translation: CASSPSGDEQYF.

The genes are TRBV6-5 and TRBJ2-2; 7 bases match TRBD1. Germline loops: CDR1 MNHEY, CDR2 SVGAGI. There are 15 residues in the CDR3. Unmatched junction bases numbered 8, after V lost 7 bases and J lost 3 bases. CDR3 sequence (DNA): TGTGCCAGCATAGTTCTCGGGACAGACACCGGGGAGCTGTTTTTT. Its translation: CASIVLGTDTGELFF.